The clone carrying this T cell receptor beta chain turned up a few times. Profiled with immunoSEQ multiplex PCR; TCRdb holds only in-frame clones, not every one. In the table there are 130,000 to 150,000 clones, 81% of which are singletons. The data were taken from a study of blood T cell repertoires in COVID-19. CDR1 and CDR2 from the germline V gene are ENHRY and SYGVKD. The CDR3 runs 14 residues. J gave up 4 bases and V 6 bases, and 4 bases lay outside the gene matches. Sequenced sample: peripheral blood. The receptor's source is a human donor with acute or convalescent COVID-19. The donor label of this sample is uncertain. V is TRBV10-3 and J is TRBJ1-5; 9 nucleotides match TRBD1. The CDR3 region is CAIRKDRGNQPQHF. The DNA for the CDR3 is TGTGCCATCAGGAAGGACAGGGGAAATCAGCCCCAGCATTTT.